This T cell receptor (beta chain) stems from a study of OX40 agonist ivuxolimab in advanced cancers. Study at large: Previous treatment with anti-PD-1, anti-PD-L1 or anti-CTLA-4 therapy was allowed; 40% had received some.

The germline gives CDR1 SNHLY, CDR2 FYNNEI. J gave up 6 bases and V 6 bases, and 1 base lay outside the gene matches. The length of the CDR3 is 11 residues. Here immunoSEQ multiplex PCR was the method, and the copy in TCRdb shows in-frame clones only, minus some. The profile covers 76,000 or so clones, with 93% appearing a single time and roughly 6.5% taken by the ten largest. The TCR sequence derives from an adult with an advanced solid tumor such as melanoma, head and neck, liver or kidney cancer. The chain employs TRBV2 and TRBJ1-2; 7 nucleotides match TRBD1. The sample here was CD4+ or CD8+ T cells sorted from blood, taken in a trial of the OX40 agonist ivuxolimab. Here the CDR3 DNA reads TGTGCCAGCAGGACAGGGAATGGCTACACCTTC. Its translation is CASRTGNGYTF.